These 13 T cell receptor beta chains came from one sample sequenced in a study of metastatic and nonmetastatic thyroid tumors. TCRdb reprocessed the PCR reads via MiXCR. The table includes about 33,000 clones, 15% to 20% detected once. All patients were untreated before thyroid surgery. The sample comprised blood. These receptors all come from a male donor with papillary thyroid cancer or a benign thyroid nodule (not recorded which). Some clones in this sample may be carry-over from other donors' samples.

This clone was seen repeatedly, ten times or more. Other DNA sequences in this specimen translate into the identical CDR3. The CDR3 region has the DNA TGTGCCAGCAGTCCCGGGTCCTCCACAGATACGCAGTATTTT. This sequence encodes CASSPGSSTDTQYF. The chain combines TRBV25-1 with TRBJ2-3, with unresolved D. Between the trimmed V and J ends, which lost 5 bases and 2 bases, there was a span of 11 bases. The CDR3 contains 14 residues. Per the germline V gene, CDR1 is MGHDK and CDR2 is SYGVNS.

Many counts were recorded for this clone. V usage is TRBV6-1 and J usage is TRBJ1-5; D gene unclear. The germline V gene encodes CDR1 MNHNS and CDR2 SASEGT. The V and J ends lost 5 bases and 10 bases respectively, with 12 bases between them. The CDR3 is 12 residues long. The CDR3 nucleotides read TGTGCCAGCAGTCGACACGATGGTCCCCAGCATTTT. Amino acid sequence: CASSRHDGPQHF.

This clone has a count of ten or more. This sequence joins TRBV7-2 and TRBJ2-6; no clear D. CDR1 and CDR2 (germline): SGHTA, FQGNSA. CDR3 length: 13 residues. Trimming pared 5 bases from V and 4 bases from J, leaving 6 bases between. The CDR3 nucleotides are TGTGCCAGCAGCGGAATCGGGGCCAACGTCCTGACTTTC. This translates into CASSGIGANVLTF.

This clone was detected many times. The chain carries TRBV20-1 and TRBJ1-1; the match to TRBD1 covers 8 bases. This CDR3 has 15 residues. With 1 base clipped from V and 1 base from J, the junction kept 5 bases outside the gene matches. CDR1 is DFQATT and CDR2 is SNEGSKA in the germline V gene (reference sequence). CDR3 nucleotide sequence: TGCAGTGCTAGAGTTGGACAGGGCACGAACACTGAAGCTTTCTTT. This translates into CSARVGQGTNTEAFF.

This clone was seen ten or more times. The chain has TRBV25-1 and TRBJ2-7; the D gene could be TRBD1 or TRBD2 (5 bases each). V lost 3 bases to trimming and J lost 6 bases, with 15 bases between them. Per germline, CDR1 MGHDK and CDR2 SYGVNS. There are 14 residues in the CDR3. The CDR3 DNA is TGTGCCAGCAGTGACGGGGCCGGCCCCACCGAGCAGTACTTC. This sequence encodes CASSDGAGPTEQYF.

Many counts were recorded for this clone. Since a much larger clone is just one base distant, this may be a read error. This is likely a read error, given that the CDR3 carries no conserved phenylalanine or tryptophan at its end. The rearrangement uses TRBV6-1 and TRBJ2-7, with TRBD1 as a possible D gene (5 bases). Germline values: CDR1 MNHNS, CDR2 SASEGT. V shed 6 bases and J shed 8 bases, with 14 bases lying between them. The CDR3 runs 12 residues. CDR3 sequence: CASRDTWIKQYL. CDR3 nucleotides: TGTGCCAGCAGGGACACGTGGATCAAGCAGTACCTC.

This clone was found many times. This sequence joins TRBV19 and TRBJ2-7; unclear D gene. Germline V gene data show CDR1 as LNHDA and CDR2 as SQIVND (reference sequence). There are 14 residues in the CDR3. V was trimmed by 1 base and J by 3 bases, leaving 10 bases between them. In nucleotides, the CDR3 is TGTGCCAGTAGTATAGGAGTAGAACGCTACGAGCAGTACTTC. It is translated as CASSIGVERYEQYF.

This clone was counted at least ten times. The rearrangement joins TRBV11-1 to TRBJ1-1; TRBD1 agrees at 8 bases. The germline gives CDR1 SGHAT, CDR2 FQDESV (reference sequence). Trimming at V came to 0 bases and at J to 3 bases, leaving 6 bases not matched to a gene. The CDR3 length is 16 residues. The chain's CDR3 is CASSLAQGASHTEAFF. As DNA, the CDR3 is TGTGCCAGCAGCTTAGCGCAGGGGGCATCGCACACTGAAGCTTTCTTT.

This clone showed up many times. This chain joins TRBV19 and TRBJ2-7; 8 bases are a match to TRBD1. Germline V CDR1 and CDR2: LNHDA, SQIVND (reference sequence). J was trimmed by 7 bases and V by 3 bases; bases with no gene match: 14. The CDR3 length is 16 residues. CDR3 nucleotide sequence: TGTGCCAGTAGTATTACAGGGGGAGGTGAACCTCGGGAGCAGTACTTC. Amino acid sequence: CASSITGGGEPREQYF.

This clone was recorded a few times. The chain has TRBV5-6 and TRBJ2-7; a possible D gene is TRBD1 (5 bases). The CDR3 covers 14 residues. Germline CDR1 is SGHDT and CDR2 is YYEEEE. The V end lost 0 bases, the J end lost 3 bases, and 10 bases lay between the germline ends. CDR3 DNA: TGTGCCAGCAGCTTGGGCAGGGTCAGCTACGAGCAGTACTTC. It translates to CASSLGRVSYEQYF.

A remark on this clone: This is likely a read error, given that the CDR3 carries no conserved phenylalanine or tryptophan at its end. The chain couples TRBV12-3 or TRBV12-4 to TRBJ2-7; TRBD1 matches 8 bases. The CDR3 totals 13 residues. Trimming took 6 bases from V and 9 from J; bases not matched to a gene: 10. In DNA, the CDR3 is TGTGCCAGCAGACCTCAGACAGGGGCCAGGCAGTACTCC. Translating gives CASRPQTGARQYS.

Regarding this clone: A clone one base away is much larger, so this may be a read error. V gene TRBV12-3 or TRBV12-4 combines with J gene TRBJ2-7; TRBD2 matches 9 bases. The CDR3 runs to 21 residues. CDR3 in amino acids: CANSLGHPGVLGGRAAYEQYF. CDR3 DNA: TGTGCCAACAGTTTAGGGCATCCTGGCGTGTTGGGCGGGAGGGCCGCGTACGAGCAGTACTTC.

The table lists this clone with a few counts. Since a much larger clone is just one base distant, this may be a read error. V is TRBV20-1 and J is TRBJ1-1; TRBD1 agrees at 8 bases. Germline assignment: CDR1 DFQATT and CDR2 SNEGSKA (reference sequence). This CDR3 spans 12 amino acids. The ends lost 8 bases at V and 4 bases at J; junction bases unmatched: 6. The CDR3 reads CSITGGSTEAFF. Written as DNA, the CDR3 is TGCAGTATCACAGGGGGAAGCACTGAAGCTTTCTTT.